The present T cell receptor (beta chain) was sequenced within a study of shared clonotypes between healthy human individuals. In the case of this clone: Its antigen is not known.

Germline V gene lookup returns CDR1 SGHRS and CDR2 YFSETQ. V gave up 2 bases and J gave up 1 base; unmatched junction bases: 4. This CDR3 has 17 amino acids. Study-wide results and caveats: Four donors shared around 5.2% of their naive CD4 clonotypes.

Each of the donors was a healthy adult who was HIV-negative and had not had a recent acute infection or vaccination. CD4+ cells underwent separation, giving CD45RA+ naive and CD45RA-negative memory subsets. Every immunoSEQ plate was one replicate of a subset's evenly spread DNA. Using immunoSEQ multiplex PCR, the repertoire was profiled, and TCRdb retains in-frame clones only, with some absent. The repertoire includes 2,500,000 or so clones, around 92% of them detected once, and approximately 0.39% sits in the top ten. J is TRBJ2-1 and V is TRBV5-1, with 12 nucleotides matching TRBD2. This receptor was obtained from a man aged 18 to 35 in good health. Some clones in this sample may be carry-over from other donors' samples. Sequenced material: naive CD4+ T cells from PBMCs. The subset: CD45RA+ positively selected. The DNA for the CDR3 is TGCGCCAGCAGCTTTACTAGCGGGAGGTTATCCTACAATGAGCAGTTCTTC. Residues: CASSFTSGRLSYNEQFF.